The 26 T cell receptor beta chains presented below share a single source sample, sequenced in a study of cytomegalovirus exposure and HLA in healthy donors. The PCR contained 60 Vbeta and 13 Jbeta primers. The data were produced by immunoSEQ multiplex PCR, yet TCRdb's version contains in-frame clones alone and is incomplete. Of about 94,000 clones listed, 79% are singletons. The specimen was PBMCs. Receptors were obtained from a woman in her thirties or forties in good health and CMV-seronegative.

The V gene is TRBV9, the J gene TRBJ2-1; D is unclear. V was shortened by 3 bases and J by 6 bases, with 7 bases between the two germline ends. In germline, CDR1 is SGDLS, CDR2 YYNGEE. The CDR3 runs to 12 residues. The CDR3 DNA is TGTGCCAGCAGCGCCCACATCAATGAGCAGTTCTTC. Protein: CASSAHINEQFF.

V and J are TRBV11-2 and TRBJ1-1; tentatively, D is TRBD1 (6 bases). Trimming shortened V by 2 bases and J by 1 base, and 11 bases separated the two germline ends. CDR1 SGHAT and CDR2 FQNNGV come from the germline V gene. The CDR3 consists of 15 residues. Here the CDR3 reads CASSLSRGGNTEAFF. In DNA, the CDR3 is TGTGCCAGCAGCTTATCGCGAGGGGGGAACACTGAAGCTTTCTTT.

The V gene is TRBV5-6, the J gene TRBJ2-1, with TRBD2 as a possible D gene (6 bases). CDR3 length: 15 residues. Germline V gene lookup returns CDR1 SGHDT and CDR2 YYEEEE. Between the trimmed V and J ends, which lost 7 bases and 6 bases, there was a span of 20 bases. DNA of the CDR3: TGTGCCAGCTCAAACTATTGGGGGGACTTCAATGAGCAGTTCTTC. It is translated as CASSNYWGDFNEQFF.

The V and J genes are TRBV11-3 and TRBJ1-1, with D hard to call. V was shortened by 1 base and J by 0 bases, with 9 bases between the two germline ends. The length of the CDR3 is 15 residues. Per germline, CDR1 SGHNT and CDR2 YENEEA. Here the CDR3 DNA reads TGTGCCAGCAGCTTAGGAACAGCTTTGAACACTGAAGCTTTCTTT. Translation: CASSLGTALNTEAFF.

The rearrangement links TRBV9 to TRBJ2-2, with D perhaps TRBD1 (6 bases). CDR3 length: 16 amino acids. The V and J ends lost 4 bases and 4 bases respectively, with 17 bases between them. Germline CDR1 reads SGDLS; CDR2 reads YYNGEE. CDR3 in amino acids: CASSKRQGLATGELFF. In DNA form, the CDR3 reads TGTGCCAGCAGCAAGAGGCAGGGGTTGGCCACCGGGGAGCTGTTTTTT. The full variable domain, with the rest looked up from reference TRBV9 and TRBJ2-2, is DSGVTQTPKHLITATGQRVTLRCSPRSGDLSVYWYQQSLDQGLQFLIQYYNGEERAKGNILERFSAQQFPDLHSELNLSSLELGDSALYFCASSKRQGLATGELFFGEGSRLTVL.

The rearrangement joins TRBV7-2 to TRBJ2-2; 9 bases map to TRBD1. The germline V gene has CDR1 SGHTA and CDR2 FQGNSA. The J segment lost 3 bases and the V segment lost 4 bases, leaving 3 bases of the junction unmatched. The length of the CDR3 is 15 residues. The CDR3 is CASSSGQGYTGELFF. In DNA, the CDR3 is TGTGCCAGCAGCTCGGGACAGGGTTACACCGGGGAGCTGTTTTTT.

CDR3 region: CAISTPTGNTEAFF. In DNA form, the CDR3 reads TGTGCCATCAGCACCCCGACAGGGAACACTGAAGCTTTCTTT. The V gene is TRBV10-3, the J gene TRBJ1-1; TRBD1 might be the D (6 bases). Trimming removed 6 bases from V and 1 base from J, with 12 bases in between. The CDR3 spans 14 residues. CDR1 is ENHRY and CDR2 is SYGVKD in the germline V gene.

CDR3 in DNA: TGTGCCAGCAGCTTTTCACAGGATACGCAGTATTTT. Translated: CASSFSQDTQYF. This chain links TRBV5-4 with TRBJ2-3; no firm D call. Trimming removed 2 bases at V and 6 bases at J, with 7 bases between. CDR1 and CDR2 from the germline V gene are SGHNT and YYREEE (reference sequence). The CDR3 loop spans 12 amino acids.

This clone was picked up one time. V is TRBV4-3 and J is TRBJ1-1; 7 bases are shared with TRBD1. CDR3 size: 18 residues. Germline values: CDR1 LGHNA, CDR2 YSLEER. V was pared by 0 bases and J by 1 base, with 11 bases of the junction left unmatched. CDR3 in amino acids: CASSQDFRSGGRNTEAFF. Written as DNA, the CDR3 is TGCGCCAGCAGCCAAGATTTTCGCTCAGGGGGAAGGAACACTGAAGCTTTCTTT.

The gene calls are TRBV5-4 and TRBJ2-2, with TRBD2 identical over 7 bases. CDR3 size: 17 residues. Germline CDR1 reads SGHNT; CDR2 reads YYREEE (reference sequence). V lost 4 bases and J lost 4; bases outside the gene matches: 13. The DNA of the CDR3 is TGTGCCAGCAGCGCCCTAGGGAGGGGCGCGGGCACCGGGGAGCTGTTTTTT. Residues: CASSALGRGAGTGELFF.

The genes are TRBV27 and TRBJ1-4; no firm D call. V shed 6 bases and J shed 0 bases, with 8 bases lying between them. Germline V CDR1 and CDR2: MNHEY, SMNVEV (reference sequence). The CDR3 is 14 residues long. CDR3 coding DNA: TGTGCCAGCAGCGGGTTTGCAACTAATGAAAAACTGTTTTTT. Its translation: CASSGFATNEKLFF.

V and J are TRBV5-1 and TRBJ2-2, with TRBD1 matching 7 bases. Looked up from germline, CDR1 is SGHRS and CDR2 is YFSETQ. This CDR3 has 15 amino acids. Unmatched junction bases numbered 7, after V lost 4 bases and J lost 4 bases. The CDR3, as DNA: TGCGCCAGCAGCGACAGGGCCCGGAGCACCGGGGAGCTGTTTTTT. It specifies CASSDRARSTGELFF. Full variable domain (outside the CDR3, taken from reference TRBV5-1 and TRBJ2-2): KAGVTQTPRYLIKTRGQQVTLSCSPISGHRSVSWYQQTPGQGLQFLFEYFSETQRNKGNFPGRFSGRQFSNSRSEMNVSTLELGDSALYLCASSDRARSTGELFFGEGSRLTVL.

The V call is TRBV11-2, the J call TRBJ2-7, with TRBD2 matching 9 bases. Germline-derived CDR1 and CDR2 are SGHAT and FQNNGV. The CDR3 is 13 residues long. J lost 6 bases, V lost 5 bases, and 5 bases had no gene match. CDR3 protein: CASSQRGVGEQYF. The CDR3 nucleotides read TGTGCCAGCAGCCAGCGGGGGGTAGGCGAGCAGTACTTC.

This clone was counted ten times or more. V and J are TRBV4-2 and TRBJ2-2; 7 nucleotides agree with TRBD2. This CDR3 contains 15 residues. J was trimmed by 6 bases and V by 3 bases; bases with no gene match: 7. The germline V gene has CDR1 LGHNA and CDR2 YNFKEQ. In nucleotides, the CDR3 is TGTGCCAGCAGCCACTTGGGGGGGGAAGCCGGGGAGCTGTTTTTT. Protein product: CASSHLGGEAGELFF.

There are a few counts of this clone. As DNA, the CDR3 is TGTGCCAGCAGCTCGACAGGGGTCCCTTTTCGTGGCTACACCTTC. Its protein is CASSSTGVPFRGYTF. The chain has TRBV5-8 and TRBJ1-2; the match to TRBD1 covers 8 bases. Looked up from germline, CDR1 is SGHTS and CDR2 is YDEGEE. This CDR3 has 15 residues. V trimming: 3 bases; J trimming: 7 bases; junction bases outside the gene matches: 11.

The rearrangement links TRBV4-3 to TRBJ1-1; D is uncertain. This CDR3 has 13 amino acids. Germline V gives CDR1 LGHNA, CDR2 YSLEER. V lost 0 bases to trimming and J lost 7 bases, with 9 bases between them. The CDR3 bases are TGCGCCAGCAGCCAAGATATTATTCTTGAAGCTTTCTTT. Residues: CASSQDIILEAFF.

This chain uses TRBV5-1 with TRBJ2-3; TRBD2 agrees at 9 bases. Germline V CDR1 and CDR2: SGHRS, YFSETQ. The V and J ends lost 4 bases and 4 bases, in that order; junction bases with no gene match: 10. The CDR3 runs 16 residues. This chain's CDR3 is CASSQTLRGGPDTQYF. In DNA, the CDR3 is TGCGCCAGCAGCCAAACGTTGCGGGGGGGCCCAGATACGCAGTATTTT. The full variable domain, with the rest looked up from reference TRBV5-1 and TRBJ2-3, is KAGVTQTPRYLIKTRGQQVTLSCSPISGHRSVSWYQQTPGQGLQFLFEYFSETQRNKGNFPGRFSGRQFSNSRSEMNVSTLELGDSALYLCASSQTLRGGPDTQYFGPGTRLTVL.

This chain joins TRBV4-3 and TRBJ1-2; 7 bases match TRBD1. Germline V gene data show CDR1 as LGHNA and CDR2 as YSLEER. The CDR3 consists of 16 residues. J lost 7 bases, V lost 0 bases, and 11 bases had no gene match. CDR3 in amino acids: CASSQDLEGAIGGYTF. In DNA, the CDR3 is TGCGCCAGCAGCCAAGATTTAGAGGGGGCGATTGGTGGCTACACCTTC.

Here the CDR3 reads CASSAWTDYEQYF. CDR3 bases: TGTGCCAGCAGTGCATGGACAGACTACGAGCAGTACTTC. The chain carries TRBV6-5 and TRBJ2-7; possibly TRBD1 for D (6 bases). Trimming left V 5 bases short and J 3 bases short, with 11 bases between. This CDR3 is built from 13 residues. Per the germline V gene, CDR1 is MNHEY and CDR2 is SVGAGI.

CDR3 protein: CASSLGGQYEAFF. For the CDR3, the DNA is TGTGCCAGCAGCTTAGGTGGACAGTACGAAGCTTTCTTT. The chain joins TRBV7-9 to TRBJ1-1; D may be TRBD1 (6 bases). The CDR3 loop spans 13 amino acids. The germline V and J ends were trimmed by 1 base and 8 bases, with 11 bases remaining between them. CDR1 SEHNR and CDR2 FQNEAQ come from the germline V gene (reference sequence).

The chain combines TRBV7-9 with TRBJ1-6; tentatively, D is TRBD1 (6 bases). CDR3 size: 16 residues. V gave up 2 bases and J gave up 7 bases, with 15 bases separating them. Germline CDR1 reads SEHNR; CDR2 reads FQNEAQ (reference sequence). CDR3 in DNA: TGTGCCAGCAGCTTACTAGGTTCAGGGGCAAATTCACCCCTCCACTTT. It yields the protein CASSLLGSGANSPLHF.

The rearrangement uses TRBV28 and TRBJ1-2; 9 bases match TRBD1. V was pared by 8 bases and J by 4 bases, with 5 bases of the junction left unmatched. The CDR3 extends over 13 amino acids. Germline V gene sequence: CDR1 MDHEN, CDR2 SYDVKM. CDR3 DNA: TGTGCCAGCGGGGACAGGGATCTCTATGGCTACACCTTC. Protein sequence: CASGDRDLYGYTF.

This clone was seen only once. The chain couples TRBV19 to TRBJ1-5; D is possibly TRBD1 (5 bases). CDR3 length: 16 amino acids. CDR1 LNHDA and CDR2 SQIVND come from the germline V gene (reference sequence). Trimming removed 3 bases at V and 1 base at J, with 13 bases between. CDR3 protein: CASSIARQPSNQPQHF. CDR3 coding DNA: TGTGCCAGTAGTATCGCCCGACAGCCAAGCAATCAGCCCCAGCATTTT.

The CDR3 is CASSYRTARGNQPQHF. DNA of the CDR3: TGTGCCAGCAGTTACCGGACAGCAAGGGGCAATCAGCCCCAGCATTTT. J is TRBJ1-5 and V is TRBV6-6; possible D gene TRBD1, 6 bases. The V end lost 2 bases, the J end lost 2 bases, and 13 bases lay between the germline ends. The germline gives CDR1 MNHNY, CDR2 SVGAGI (reference sequence). The CDR3 runs 16 residues.

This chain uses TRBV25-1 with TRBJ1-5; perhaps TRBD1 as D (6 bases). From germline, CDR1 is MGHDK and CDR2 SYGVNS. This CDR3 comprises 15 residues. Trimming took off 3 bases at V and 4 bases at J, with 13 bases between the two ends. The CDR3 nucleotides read TGTGCCAGCAGTGACGGACAGATGATTAATCAGCCCCAGCATTTT. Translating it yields CASSDGQMINQPQHF.

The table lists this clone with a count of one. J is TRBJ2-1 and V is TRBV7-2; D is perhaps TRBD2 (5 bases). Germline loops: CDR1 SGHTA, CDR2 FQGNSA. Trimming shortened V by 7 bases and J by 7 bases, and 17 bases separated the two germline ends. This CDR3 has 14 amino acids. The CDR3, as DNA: TGTGCCAGCAAATTAATAGGTTCGGGGAATGAGCAGTTCTTC. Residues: CASKLIGSGNEQFF. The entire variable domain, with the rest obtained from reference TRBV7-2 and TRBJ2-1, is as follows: GAGVSQSPSNKVTEKGKDVELRCDPISGHTALYWYRQSLGQGLEFLIYFQGNSAPDKSGLPSDRFSAERTGGSVSTLTIQRTQQEDSAVYLCASKLIGSGNEQFFGPGTRLTVL.